These 20 T cell receptor beta chains came from one sample sequenced in a study of cytomegalovirus exposure and HLA in healthy donors. Use of 60 Vbeta and 13 Jbeta primers characterized the PCR. The protocol was immunoSEQ multiplex PCR, while the TCRdb copy is restricted to in-frame clones and leaves out a portion. The sample shows about 190,000 clones, 65% to 75% of them seen only once. Sequenced input: PBMCs. Source of these receptors: a man between 25 and 39 years old in good health and CMV-seropositive.

This clone showed up just a few times. The rearrangement joins TRBV4-3 to TRBJ2-2; D may be TRBD2 (5 bases). The CDR3 contains 16 residues. Germline V gene data show CDR1 as LGHNA and CDR2 as YSLEER. V lost 6 bases and J 0 bases, leaving 14 bases between the germline ends. CDR3 residues: CASRTKVRTNTGELFF. CDR3 DNA: TGCGCCAGCAGGACTAAGGTCCGAACGAACACCGGGGAGCTGTTTTTT.

The chain joins TRBV6-5 to TRBJ2-5, with D perhaps matching TRBD1 (5 bases). Germline CDR1 reads MNHEY; CDR2 reads SVGAGI. This CDR3 is 13 amino acids long. With 4 bases removed from V and 2 bases from J, the gap between germline ends came to 8 bases. CDR3 protein: CASSFPGQETQYF. Here the CDR3 DNA reads TGTGCCAGCAGTTTCCCAGGGCAAGAGACCCAGTACTTC.

The V and J genes are TRBV5-4 and TRBJ2-3; TRBD1 matches at 9 bases. The germline gives CDR1 SGHNT, CDR2 YYREEE (reference sequence). The ends lost 3 bases at V and 5 bases at J; junction bases unmatched: 10. This CDR3 is 16 amino acids long. The CDR3 spells CASSSARDRVKDTQYF. The CDR3 DNA reads as TGTGCCAGCAGCTCCGCCCGGGACAGGGTTAAAGATACGCAGTATTTT. The whole variable domain, remainder taken from reference TRBV5-4 and TRBJ2-3, is ETGVTQSPTHLIKTRGQQVTLRCSSQSGHNTVSWYQQALGQGPQFIFQYYREEENGRGNFPPRFSGLQFPNYSSELNVNALELDDSALYLCASSSARDRVKDTQYFGPGTRLTVL.

This rearrangement joins TRBV7-9 to TRBJ2-5, with 14 bases that match TRBD2. The ends lost 3 bases at V and 5 bases at J; junction bases unmatched: 8. Germline CDR1 and CDR2: SEHNR and FQNEAQ (reference sequence). The CDR3 runs to 17 residues. DNA for the CDR3: TGTGCCAGCAGCTTCGGCGGGACTAGCGGGAGTAGGGAGACCCAGTACTTC. Translated, it gives CASSFGGTSGSRETQYF.

The V and J genes are TRBV6-6 and TRBJ2-1, with TRBD1 identical over 8 bases. V was clipped by 5 bases and J by 3 bases; unmatched bases: 6. The CDR3 extends over 15 amino acids. CDR1 and CDR2 from the germline V gene are MNHNY and SVGAGI (reference sequence). CDR3 in amino acids: CASSASGGYYNEQFF. The CDR3 coding sequence is TGTGCCAGCAGTGCCTCAGGGGGCTACTACAATGAGCAGTTCTTC.

Only a few counts were recorded for this clone. The V and J genes are TRBV19 and TRBJ2-1; 7 nucleotides agree with TRBD1. Germline CDR1 LNHDA, CDR2 SQIVND (reference sequence). The V segment lost 1 base and the J segment 0 bases; nucleotides outside the gene matches: 6. The length of the CDR3 is 17 residues. The CDR3 sequence is CASSIADRVDSYNEQFF. DNA of the CDR3: TGTGCCAGTAGTATAGCAGACAGGGTGGACTCCTACAATGAGCAGTTCTTC.

The chain uses TRBV7-8 and TRBJ1-1; TRBD1 agrees at 8 bases. CDR1 SGHVS and CDR2 FQNEAQ come from the germline V gene. V shed 2 bases and J 1 base; nucleotides not matched to a gene: 3. There are 15 residues in the CDR3. The CDR3, as DNA: TGTGCCAGCAGCTTACAGGACAGGGCGAACACTGAAGCTTTCTTT. Its translation is CASSLQDRANTEAFF.

The V call is TRBV4-1, the J call TRBJ1-5, with TRBD1 as a possible D gene (6 bases). CDR1 is MGHRA and CDR2 is YSYEKL in the germline V gene. Trimming pared 4 bases from V and 6 bases from J, leaving 16 bases between. This CDR3 comprises 15 residues. The CDR3 region has the DNA TGCGCCAGCAGCCCCCGGGACACCGCCCTTCAGCCCCAGCATTTT. It translates to CASSPRDTALQPQHF.

The chain has TRBV30 and TRBJ2-1; 7 nucleotides agree with TRBD2. Germline V gene sequence: CDR1 GTSNPN, CDR2 SVGIG (reference sequence). The CDR3 has 14 amino acids. With 4 bases clipped from V and 9 bases from J, the junction kept 12 bases outside the gene matches. CDR3 in DNA: TGTGCCTGGACCGTCGGTAGGGGAGGGAGTGAGCAGTTCTTC. It yields the protein CAWTVGRGGSEQFF.

The V and J genes are TRBV7-9 and TRBJ2-7; D is unresolved. Trimming pared 5 bases from V and 2 bases from J, leaving 10 bases between. Germline V gives CDR1 SEHNR, CDR2 FQNEAQ (reference sequence). The CDR3 is 13 amino acids. Here the CDR3 reads CASSVNAPYEQYF. CDR3 bases: TGTGCCAGCAGCGTCAACGCGCCCTACGAGCAGTACTTC. Full variable domain (missing parts from reference TRBV7-9 and TRBJ2-7): DTGVSQNPRHKITKRGQNVTFRCDPISEHNRLYWYRQTLGQGPEFLTYFQNEAQLEKSRLLSDRFSAERPKGSFSTLEIQRTEQGDSAMYLCASSVNAPYEQYFGPGTRLTVT.

The J gene is TRBJ2-3, the V gene TRBV29-1; D not certain. In germline, CDR1 is SQVTM, CDR2 ANQGSEA. With 1 base removed from V and 1 base from J, the gap between germline ends came to 9 bases. The CDR3 totals 14 residues. CDR3 protein: CSVEGLGGTDTQYF. The CDR3 region has the DNA TGCAGCGTTGAAGGACTCGGCGGCACAGATACGCAGTATTTT.

The chain links TRBV5-1 to TRBJ2-5; 8 bases align to TRBD2. The V gene's germline CDR1 is SGHRS and CDR2 YFSETQ. V shed 3 bases and J 5 bases; nucleotides not matched to a gene: 6. CDR3 size: 14 residues. CDR3 bases: TGCGCCAGCAGCTCGAACCCGGGGGGGGAGACCCAGTACTTC. It encodes CASSSNPGGETQYF.

This chain uses TRBV28 with TRBJ2-7, with TRBD1 identical over 8 bases. This CDR3 contains 13 residues. Germline lookup yields CDR1 MDHEN and CDR2 SYDVKM. V lost 5 bases, J lost 4 bases, and 4 bases stayed unmatched. CDR3 sequence reads: CASSTGGLYEQYF. The CDR3 coding sequence is TGTGCCAGCAGTACAGGGGGGCTGTACGAGCAGTACTTC.

V gene TRBV10-3 combines with J gene TRBJ1-6; possibly TRBD1 for D (5 bases). Trimming cost V 1 base and J 5 bases, with 9 bases left between them. Germline lookup yields CDR1 ENHRY and CDR2 SYGVKD. The CDR3 loop spans 15 amino acids. DNA for the CDR3: TGTGCCATCAGTGAGTACCAGGGCAATAATTCACCCCTCCACTTT. It encodes CAISEYQGNNSPLHF.

This clone was seen a single time. This sequence joins TRBV5-1 and TRBJ2-6; D remains ambiguous. Germline V gene lookup returns CDR1 SGHRS and CDR2 YFSETQ. The CDR3 is 16 residues long. The germline V and J ends were trimmed by 0 bases and 0 bases, with 7 bases remaining between them. CDR3 region: CASSLEMSSGANVLTF. DNA of the CDR3: TGCGCCAGCAGCTTGGAGATGAGCTCTGGGGCCAACGTCCTGACTTTC.

This sequence joins TRBV4-2 and TRBJ2-7, with 9 bases lining up with TRBD1. The CDR3 is made up of 15 amino acids. Per germline, CDR1 LGHNA and CDR2 YNFKEQ. Unmatched junction bases numbered 8, after V lost 4 bases and J lost 4 bases. The CDR3 here is CASSPAGTGSYEQYF. The CDR3 region has the DNA TGTGCCAGCAGCCCAGCCGGGACAGGGAGTTACGAGCAGTACTTC.

The chain joins TRBV21-1 to TRBJ2-7; TRBD1 was called by the table and not checked on the DNA. TRBV21-1 is termed a pseudogene. This CDR3 spans 15 amino acids. The DNA for the CDR3 is TGTGCCAGCAGCGGTGGTTTAGGACACCCCTACGAGCAGTACTTC. Translation: CASSGGLGHPYEQYF.

The genes are TRBV29-1 and TRBJ1-2; weak D call: TRBD1 (6 bases). Germline loops: CDR1 SQVTM, CDR2 ANQGSEA. This CDR3 is built from 11 residues. V lost 7 bases and J lost 2, with 8 bases in between. The CDR3: CSGTVNYGYTF. In DNA, the CDR3 is TGCAGCGGGACAGTAAACTATGGCTACACCTTC.

In its sample, this clone was seen a few times. As DNA, the CDR3 is TGTGCCAGCAGCCTGCCCGGGACAGGGGGCTCCTACGAGCAGTACTTC. Amino acids: CASSLPGTGGSYEQYF. V is TRBV27 and J is TRBJ2-5, with TRBD1 matching over 11 bases. The DNA end favors TRBJ2-7, so the J call may be wrong. The V gene's germline CDR1 is MNHEY and CDR2 SMNVEV (reference sequence). CDR3 length: 16 residues.

V and J are TRBV28 and TRBJ2-5; a possible D gene is TRBD1 (6 bases). The CDR3 is 14 amino acids. V was pared by 2 bases and J by 5 bases, with 12 bases between. Germline V lookup: CDR1 MDHEN, CDR2 SYDVKM. CDR3 in DNA: TGTGCCAGCAGTTTAGGCAGGGGTAAGGAGACCCAGTACTTC. This gives the protein CASSLGRGKETQYF.